This T cell receptor (beta chain) derives from a study of chemoradiotherapy in HPV16-positive cancers. With respect to this clone: Its antigen is unknown.

Findings of the study overall: The functional HPV-specific definition rests on just two HPV16-positive patients. During treatment, candidate HPV-specific clones and E7-related motifs expanded in tumor.

Germline CDR1 reads GTSNPN; CDR2 reads SVGIG (reference sequence). The CDR3 spans 12 residues. Trimming took 5 bases from V and 2 from J, leaving 8 bases between them. Using immunoSEQ multiplex PCR, the repertoire was profiled, and TCRdb retains in-frame clones only, with some absent. The sample consists of about 16,000 clones, around 70% of them appearing once. The TCR comes from a human donor with HPV-associated anogenital cancer. The starting material was tumor tissue, obtained from a patient who underwent chemoradiotherapy. This chain links TRBV30 with TRBJ2-3; D perhaps matches TRBD1 (6 bases). This chain's CDR3 is CAWGQLTDTQYF. Here the CDR3 DNA reads TGTGCCTGGGGACAGCTCACAGATACGCAGTATTTT.